The present T cell receptor beta chain was sequenced within a study of T cell responses to AZD1222 COVID-19 vaccine (dated by TCRdb to the early 2020s). About the full investigation: A total of approximately 240 trial participants underwent TCR sequencing, of whom roughly 210 received two doses of AZD1222 and about 25 received two doses of the MenACWY control vaccine. Trial participants were enrolled by age into 18-55, 56-69 and 70-plus year subgroups, with 148, 28 and 57 TCR-sequenced participants respectively. Summary of the overall study and its limitations: After two AZD1222 doses, spike-specific TCR breadth and depth were significantly higher than at day 0 and than in MenACWY recipients. The vaccine-associated CD4 TCRs covered the entire spike protein, and the dominant responses fell in regions 160-218 and 743-854. Conclusions about previously exposed vaccinees were limited because only 5 or 6 AZD1222 recipients were SARS-CoV-2 seropositive at baseline. Reportedly, almost half of the unique spike-specific TCRs recognized epitopes lying outside the regions that are mutated in the B.1.351 and B.1.1.7 variants. Because no day 14 peak-response samples were available, repertoires were characterized only after the peak T cell response. In the small 56-69-year group, the increase in depth fell short of significance, most likely because of low power. Most participants were white British and females outnumbered males, and the authors suggested that clonal diversity may have been underestimated.

Concerning this clone itself: There is no known antigen for this receptor. It has no much larger one-base neighbor in the sample; base qualities were not kept.

From the cysteine up to the phenylalanine, the CDR3 has a length of 17 residues. The DNA shown is the 51-base CDR3, in frame from base 1. CDR1 is given as KGHDR and CDR2 as SFDVKD, both from the germline V gene. V ends up 3 bases short and J 4 bases short, with an unmatched junction base count of 9. This specimen's time point label, per the study, means: about 28 days (+/-7) after the second vaccine dose. AZD1222 recipients given second doses at about 4 weeks or at about 12 weeks were pooled, since spike-specific TCR depth and breadth were not found to differ between the two schedules. Vaccinee samples came from UK trials COV001 and COV002, including a single-blind randomized controlled phase 2/3 trial of AZD1222 (ChAdOx1 nCoV-19) in healthy adults. For TCRbeta chain sequencing, PBMC samples were collected from trial participants at day 0 and at day 28 after the second dose. The CDR3 regions of human TCRbeta chains were analyzed by immunosequencing. Concerning the study's data processing: Repertoire TCRs were checked for matches against a reference library of SARS-CoV-2-specific TCRs that had been generated using the MIRA antigen-specificity platform. Breadth was defined as the fraction of unique TCRs that were SARS-CoV-2-associated, and depth was defined as the fraction of total T cells that were SARS-CoV-2-associated. Using the MIRA data, each spike-specific TCR was mapped to the spike region that the TCR reacts to and placed in a CD4 or CD8 class. Log10-transformed breadth and depth values were compared by one-way ANOVA with Sidak's multiple comparisons tests. Held by TCRdb, this immuneACCESS table contains in-frame sequences only and omits some clones. Under half of the omission traces to an unresolved V gene where checked; the cause of the rest is unknown. The V and J calls and clone size come from that table; D and trimming were worked out from the DNA. The sample profile shows about 160,000 clones; roughly nine tenths of them were found once. The biggest ten clones account for about 4% of the sample.

Sequenced here: peripheral blood, sampled 28 days after the second AZD1222 dose. This sequence uses TRBV24-1 and TRBJ2-2; 8 bases in between match TRBD1. The TCR was taken from an adult who received the AZD1222 COVID-19 vaccine. The DNA sequence is TGTGCCACCAGTGATCCTACCAGGGGGCGCTTCACCGGGGAGCTGTTTTTT. Its translation reads: CATSDPTRGRFTGELFF.